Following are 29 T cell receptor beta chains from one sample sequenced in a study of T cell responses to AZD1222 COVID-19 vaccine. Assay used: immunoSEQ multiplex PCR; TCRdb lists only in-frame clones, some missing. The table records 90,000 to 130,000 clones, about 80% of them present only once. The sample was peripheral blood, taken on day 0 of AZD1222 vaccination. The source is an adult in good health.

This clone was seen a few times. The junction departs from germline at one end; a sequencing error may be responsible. CDR3 in DNA: TGTGCCAGCAACTTGGAATCGGGGAGCACAGATACGCAGTATTTT. This codes for CASNLESGSTDTQYF. The V and J genes are TRBV5-4 and TRBJ2-3; maybe TRBD2 (5 bases). The CDR3 runs to 15 residues. Germline-derived CDR1 and CDR2 are SGHNT and YYREEE (reference sequence).

CDR3 amino acids: CSARGPPLSYEQYF. In DNA form, the CDR3 reads TGCAGCGCCAGAGGACCTCCCCTCTCCTACGAGCAGTACTTC. The V gene is TRBV29-1, the J gene TRBJ2-7; D call uncertain. Germline lookup yields CDR1 SQVTM and CDR2 ANQGSEA. The length of the CDR3 is 14 residues. The V end was cut by 7 bases, the J end by 0 bases, with 16 bases between.

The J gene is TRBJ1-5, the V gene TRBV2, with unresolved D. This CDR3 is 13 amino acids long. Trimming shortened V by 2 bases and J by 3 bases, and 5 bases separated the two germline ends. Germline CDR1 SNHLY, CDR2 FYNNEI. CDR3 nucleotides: TGTGCCAGCAGTGAACAGCCCAATCAGCCCCAGCATTTT. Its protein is CASSEQPNQPQHF.

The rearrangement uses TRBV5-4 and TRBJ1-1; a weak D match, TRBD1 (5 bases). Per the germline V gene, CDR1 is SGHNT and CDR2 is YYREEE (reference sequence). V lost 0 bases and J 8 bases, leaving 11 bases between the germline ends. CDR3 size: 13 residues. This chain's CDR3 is CASSLEGHREAFF. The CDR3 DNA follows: TGTGCCAGCAGCTTGGAAGGACATCGGGAAGCTTTCTTT.

DNA of the CDR3: TGTGCCAGCAGATCTGCTCCCACCACGCAGTATTTT. This translates into CASRSAPTTQYF. The J gene is TRBJ2-3, the V gene TRBV7-2, with D hard to call. Germline assignment: CDR1 SGHTA and CDR2 FQGNSA. The CDR3 has 12 residues. The V end was cut by 6 bases, the J end by 9 bases, with 13 bases between.

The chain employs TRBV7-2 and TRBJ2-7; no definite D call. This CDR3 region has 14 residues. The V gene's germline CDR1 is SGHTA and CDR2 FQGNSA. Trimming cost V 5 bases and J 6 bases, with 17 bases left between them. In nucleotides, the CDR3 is TGTGCCAGCAGCCCTACCGCGTCACTCGGCGAGCAGTACTTC. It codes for CASSPTASLGEQYF.

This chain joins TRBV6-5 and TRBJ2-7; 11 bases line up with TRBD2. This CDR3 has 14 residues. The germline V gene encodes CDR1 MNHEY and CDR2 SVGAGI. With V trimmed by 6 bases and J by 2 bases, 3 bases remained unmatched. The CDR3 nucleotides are TGTGCCAGCAGGGGACTAGCGGTCCCCTACGAGCAGTACTTC. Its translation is CASRGLAVPYEQYF.

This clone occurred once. CDR3 loop: CASPPAGVTGANVLTF. CDR3 nucleotide sequence: TGTGCCAGCCCGCCAGCGGGGGTTACGGGGGCCAACGTCCTGACTTTC. The chain is built from TRBV7-2 and TRBJ2-6; 8 bases are a match to TRBD2. In germline, CDR1 is SGHTA, CDR2 FQGNSA. Trimming cost V 8 bases and J 4 bases; bases outside gene matches: 10. This CDR3 region has 16 residues.

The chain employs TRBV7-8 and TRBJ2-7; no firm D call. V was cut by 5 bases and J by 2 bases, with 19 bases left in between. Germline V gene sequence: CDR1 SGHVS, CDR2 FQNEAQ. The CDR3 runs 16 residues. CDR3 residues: CASSRDHSAGAYEQYF. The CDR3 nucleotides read TGTGCCAGCAGCCGAGATCACAGCGCCGGAGCCTACGAGCAGTACTTC.

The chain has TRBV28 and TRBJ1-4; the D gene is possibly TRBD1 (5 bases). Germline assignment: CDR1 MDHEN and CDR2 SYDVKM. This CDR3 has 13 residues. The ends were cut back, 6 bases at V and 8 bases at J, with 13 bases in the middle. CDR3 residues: CASSQGWREKLFF. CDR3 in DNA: TGTGCCAGCAGCCAGGGATGGCGGGAAAAACTGTTTTTT.

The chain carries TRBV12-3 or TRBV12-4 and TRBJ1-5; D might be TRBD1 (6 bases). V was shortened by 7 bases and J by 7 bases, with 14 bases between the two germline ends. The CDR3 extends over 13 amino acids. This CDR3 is CASTLRRGQPQHF. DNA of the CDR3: TGTGCCAGCACTCTCAGGAGGGGGCAGCCCCAGCATTTT.

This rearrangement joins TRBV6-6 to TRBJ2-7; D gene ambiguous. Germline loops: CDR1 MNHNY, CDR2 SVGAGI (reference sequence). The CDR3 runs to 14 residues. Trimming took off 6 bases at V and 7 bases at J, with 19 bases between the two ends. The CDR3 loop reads CASSFMDGKREQYF. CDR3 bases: TGTGCCAGCAGCTTCATGGACGGTAAGAGGGAGCAGTACTTC.

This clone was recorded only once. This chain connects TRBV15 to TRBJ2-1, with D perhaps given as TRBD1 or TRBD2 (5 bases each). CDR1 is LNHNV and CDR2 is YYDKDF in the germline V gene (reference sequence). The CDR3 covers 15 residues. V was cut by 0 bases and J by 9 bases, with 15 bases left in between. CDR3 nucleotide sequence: TGTGCCACCAGCAGAGATATGGGGACCCGATCTGAGCAGTTCTTC. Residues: CATSRDMGTRSEQFF. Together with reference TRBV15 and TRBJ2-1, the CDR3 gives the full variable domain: DAMVIQNPRYQVTQFGKPVTLSCSQTLNHNVMYWYQQKSSQAPKLLFHYYDKDFNNEADTPDNFQSRRPNTSFCFLDIRSPGLGDTAMYLCATSRDMGTRSEQFFGPGTRLTVL.

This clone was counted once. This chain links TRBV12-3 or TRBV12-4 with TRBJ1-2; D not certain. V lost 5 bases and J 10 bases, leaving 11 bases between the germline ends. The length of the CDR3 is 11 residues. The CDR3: CASSPSALYTF. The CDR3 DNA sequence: TGTGCCAGCAGTCCCAGTGCCCTCTACACCTTC.

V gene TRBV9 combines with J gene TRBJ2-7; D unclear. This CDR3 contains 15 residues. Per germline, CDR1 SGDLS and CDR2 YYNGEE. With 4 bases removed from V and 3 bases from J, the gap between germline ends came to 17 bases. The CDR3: CASSPNLLSIYEQYF. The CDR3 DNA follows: TGTGCCAGCAGCCCCAACCTCCTCAGCATCTACGAGCAGTACTTC.

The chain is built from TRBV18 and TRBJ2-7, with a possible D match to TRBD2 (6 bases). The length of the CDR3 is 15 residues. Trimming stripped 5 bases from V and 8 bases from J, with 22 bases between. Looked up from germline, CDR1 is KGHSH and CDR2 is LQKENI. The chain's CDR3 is CASSSGAGPRDKQYF. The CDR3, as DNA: TGTGCCAGCTCATCCGGTGCGGGGCCAAGGGATAAGCAGTACTTC. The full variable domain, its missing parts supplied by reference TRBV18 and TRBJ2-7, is NAGVMQNPRHLVRRRGQEARLRCSPMKGHSHVYWYRQLPEEGLKFMVYLQKENIIDESGMPKERFSAEFPKEGPSILRIQQVVRGDSAAYFCASSSGAGPRDKQYFGPGTRLTVT.

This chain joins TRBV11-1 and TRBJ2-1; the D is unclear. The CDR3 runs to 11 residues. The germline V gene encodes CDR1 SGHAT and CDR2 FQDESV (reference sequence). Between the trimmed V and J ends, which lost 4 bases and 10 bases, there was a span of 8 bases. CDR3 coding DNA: TGTGCCAGCAGCTCGCAGGAGGAGCAGTTCTTC. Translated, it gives CASSSQEEQFF.

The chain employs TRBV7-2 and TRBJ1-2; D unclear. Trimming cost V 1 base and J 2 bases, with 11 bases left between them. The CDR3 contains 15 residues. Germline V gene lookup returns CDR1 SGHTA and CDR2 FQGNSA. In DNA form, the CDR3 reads TGTGCCAGCAGCTTAGGGTTTGGGGTGAACTATGGCTACACCTTC. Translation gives CASSLGFGVNYGYTF.

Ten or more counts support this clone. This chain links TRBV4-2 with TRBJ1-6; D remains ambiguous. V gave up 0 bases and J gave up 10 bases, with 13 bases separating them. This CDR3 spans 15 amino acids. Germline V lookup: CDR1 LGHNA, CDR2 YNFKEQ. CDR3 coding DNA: TGTGCCAGCAGCCAAGATCGTAGGGATGGGTCACCCCTCCACTTT. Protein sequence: CASSQDRRDGSPLHF.

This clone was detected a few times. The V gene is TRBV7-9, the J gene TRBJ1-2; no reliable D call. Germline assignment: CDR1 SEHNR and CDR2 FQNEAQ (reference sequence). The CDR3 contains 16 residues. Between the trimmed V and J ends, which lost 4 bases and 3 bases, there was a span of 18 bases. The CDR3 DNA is TGTGCCAGCAGCTCAGGACCCCGCCGGCGGGACTATGGCTACACCTTC. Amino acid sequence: CASSSGPRRRDYGYTF.

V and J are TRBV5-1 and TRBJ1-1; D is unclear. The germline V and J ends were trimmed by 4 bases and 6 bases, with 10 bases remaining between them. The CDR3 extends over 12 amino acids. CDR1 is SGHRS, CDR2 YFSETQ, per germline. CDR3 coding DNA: TGCGCCAGCAGCCGAGGACGGTCTGAAGCTTTCTTT. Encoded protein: CASSRGRSEAFF.

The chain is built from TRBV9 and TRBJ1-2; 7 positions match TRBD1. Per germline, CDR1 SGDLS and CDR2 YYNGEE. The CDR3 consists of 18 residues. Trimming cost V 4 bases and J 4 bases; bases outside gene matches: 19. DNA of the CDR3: TGTGCCAGCAGCCCCCAGGGGGGGCGCCCCCCTTCTCCCTATGGCTACACCTTC. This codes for CASSPQGGRPPSPYGYTF. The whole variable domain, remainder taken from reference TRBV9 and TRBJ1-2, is DSGVTQTPKHLITATGQRVTLRCSPRSGDLSVYWYQQSLDQGLQFLIQYYNGEERAKGNILERFSAQQFPDLHSELNLSSLELGDSALYFCASSPQGGRPPSPYGYTFGSGTRLTVV.

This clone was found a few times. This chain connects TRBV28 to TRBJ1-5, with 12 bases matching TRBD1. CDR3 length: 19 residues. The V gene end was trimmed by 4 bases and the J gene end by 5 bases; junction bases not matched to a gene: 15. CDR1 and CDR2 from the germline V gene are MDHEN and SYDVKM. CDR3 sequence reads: CASSWGDRGLHLTDQPQHF. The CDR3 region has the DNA TGTGCCAGCAGTTGGGGGGACAGGGGGCTTCATCTTACCGATCAGCCCCAGCATTTT.

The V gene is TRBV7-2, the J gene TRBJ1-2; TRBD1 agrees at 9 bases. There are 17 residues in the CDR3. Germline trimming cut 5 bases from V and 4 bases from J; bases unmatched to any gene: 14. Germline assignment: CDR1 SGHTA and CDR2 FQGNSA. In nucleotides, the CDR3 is TGTGCCAGCAGCCGCCAAGCTACAGGGGGCAACGTCTATGGCTACACCTTC. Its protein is CASSRQATGGNVYGYTF.

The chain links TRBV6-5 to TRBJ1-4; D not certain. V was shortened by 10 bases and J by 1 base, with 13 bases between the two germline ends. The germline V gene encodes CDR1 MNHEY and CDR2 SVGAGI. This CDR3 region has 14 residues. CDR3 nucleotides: TGTGCCACCCGTAGGCCAGGAACTAATGAAAAACTGTTTTTT. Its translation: CATRRPGTNEKLFF.

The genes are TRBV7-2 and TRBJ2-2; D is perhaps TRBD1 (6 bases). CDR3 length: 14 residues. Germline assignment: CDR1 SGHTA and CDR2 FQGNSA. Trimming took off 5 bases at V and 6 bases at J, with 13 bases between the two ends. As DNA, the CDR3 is TGTGCCAGCAGCCCAACAGGGTTGGCCGGGGAGCTGTTTTTT. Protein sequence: CASSPTGLAGELFF.

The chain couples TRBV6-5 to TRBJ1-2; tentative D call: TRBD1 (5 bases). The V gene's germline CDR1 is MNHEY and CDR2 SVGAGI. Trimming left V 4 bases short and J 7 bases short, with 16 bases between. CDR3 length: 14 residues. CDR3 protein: CASSFLGRVSGYTF. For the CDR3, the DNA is TGTGCCAGCAGTTTCCTGGGCAGGGTCTCTGGCTACACCTTC.

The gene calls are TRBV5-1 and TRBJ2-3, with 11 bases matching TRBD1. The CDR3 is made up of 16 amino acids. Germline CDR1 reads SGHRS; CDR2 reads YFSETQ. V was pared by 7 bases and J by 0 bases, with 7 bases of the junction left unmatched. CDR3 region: CASGLGQGGSTDTQYF. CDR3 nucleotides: TGCGCCAGCGGCCTGGGACAGGGGGGGAGCACAGATACGCAGTATTTT.

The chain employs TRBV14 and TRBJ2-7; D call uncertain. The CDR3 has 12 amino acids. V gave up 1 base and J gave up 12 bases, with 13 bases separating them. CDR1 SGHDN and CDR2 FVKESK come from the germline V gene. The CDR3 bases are TGTGCCAGCAGCCAAGTTAACCTCCCTCGGTACTTC. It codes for CASSQVNLPRYF.